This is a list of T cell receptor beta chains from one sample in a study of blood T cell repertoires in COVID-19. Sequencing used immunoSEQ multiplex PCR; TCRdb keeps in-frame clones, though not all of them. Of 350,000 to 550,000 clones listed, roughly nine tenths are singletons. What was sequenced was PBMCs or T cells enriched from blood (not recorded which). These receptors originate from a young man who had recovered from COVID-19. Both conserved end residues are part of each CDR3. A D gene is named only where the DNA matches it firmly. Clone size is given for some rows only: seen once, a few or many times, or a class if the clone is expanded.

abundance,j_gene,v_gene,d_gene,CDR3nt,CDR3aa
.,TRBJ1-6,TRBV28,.,TGTGCCAGCAGTTTATATGACAGTAATTCACCCCTCCACTTT,CASSLYDSNSPLHF
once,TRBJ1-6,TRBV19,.,TGTGCCAGCTTGCAGGGCGTAAATTCACCCCTCCACTTT,CASLQGVNSPLHF
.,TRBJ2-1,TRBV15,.,TGTGCCACCAGCAGAGCCGGATTGTATGGCGGAAGCTCCTACAATGAGCAGTTCTTC,CATSRAGLYGGSSYNEQFF
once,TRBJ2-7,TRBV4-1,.,TGCGCCAGCAGCCCCGCAGGGGACGGGTTCGAGCAGTACTTC,CASSPAGDGFEQYF
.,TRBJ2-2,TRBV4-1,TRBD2,TGCGCCAGCAGCCGCGGGAGAACGACCGGGGAGCTGTTTTTT,CASSRGRTTGELFF
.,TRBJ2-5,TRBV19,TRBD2,TGTGCCAGTAACCCCGGGACTAGCGGGAGGTCGACCCAGTACTTC,CASNPGTSGRSTQYF
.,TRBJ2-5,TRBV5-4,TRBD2,TGTGCCAGCAGCTTGGCCGGGAGGGAGACCCAGTACTTC,CASSLAGRETQYF
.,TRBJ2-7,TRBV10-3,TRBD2,TGTGCCATCAGTGAGTCAGCGGGAGGGCCCTACGAGCAGTACTTC,CAISESAGGPYEQYF
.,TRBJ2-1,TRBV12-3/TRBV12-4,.,TGTGCCAGCAGCGGGATGGCGCGGGAGCAGTTCTTC,CASSGMAREQFF
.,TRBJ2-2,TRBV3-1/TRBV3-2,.,TGTGCCAGCAGCCAGGGAGTATCGGCGAACACCGGGGAGCTGTTTTTT,CASSQGVSANTGELFF